What follows describes a single TCR beta chain. Its antigen remains undetermined. The sample holds no much larger clone one base away, and base qualities are not on file. These data come from a study of cytomegalovirus exposure and HLA in healthy donors (dated by TCRdb to 2015 to 2018). Some background on the complete study: In an earlier analysis of around 540 of the donors, 250 to 350 Gb of sequence data and 100 million or so unique TCR beta sequences from 180 million or so T cells were reported. Using immunosequencing, the study profiled T cell repertoires from 500 to 800 subjects and related those repertoires to cytomegalovirus serostatus. The number of donors typed differed by locus, with about 629-640 for A, B, C, DRB1 and DQB1, approximately 500 for DQA1, 606 for DPA1, and roughly 450 for DPB1. All discovery cohort repertoires had been generated on a single sequencing platform. The genetic ancestry cluster associated with self-reported Caucasian donors included approximately 85% of the 350 to 500 genotyped donors. A later analysis re-analyzed previously published TCR beta repertoires from roughly 600 donors and added high-resolution HLA genotyping to study TCR occurrence patterns. High-throughput TCR immunosequencing, statistical association of individual TCRs with disease status, and machine learning were combined to predict cytomegalovirus infection status. An earlier analysis of about 600 of the donors used high-throughput TCR beta sequencing to judge whether each TCR beta V gene segment behaved as functional or pseudogenic. Among some 410 genotyped donors of the cohort, an average of approximately 240,000 unique TCR beta nucleotide sequences were sequenced per donor, roughly 20% of them non-productive. Alongside the repertoire data, information on donor age, sex, ethnicity and CMV serostatus was compiled. Because of strong linkage in the cohort, roughly five DR-DQ haplotypes were treated as single units for association and clustering. A later genetic analysis used genome-wide SNP genotypes for about 60% of the 666 donors, treating that subset as a discovery cohort. Roughly 300 gigabases of sequencing data and around 85 million unique TCR sequences made up an early release that covered 640 HLA-typed donors. Rather than drawing on any new phenotypic data, the later analysis identified candidate immune exposures from TCR beta sequences and the way those sequences occurred across donors. Along with the 666-subject first cohort, a separate validation cohort of over a hundred different subjects was used. The study was designed to test whether signatures of past pathogen exposure could be identified by cataloging public T cell receptors. HLA typing included class I and class II loci at four-digit resolution. Overall study results and their limits: A later genetic analysis associated a missense DCLRE1C variant with V-gene and J-gene trimming of TCR beta chains, and an independent cohort replicated the association. A later analysis found that HLA-associated TCR beta chains were more clonally expanded and had lower generation probabilities than equally common non-associated chains. Correlated functional status among segregating V segments might reflect linkage disequilibrium, but an unknown experimental factor could not be ruled out. In vitro tests confirmed that a few of the cytomegalovirus-associated TCR beta chains recognize cytomegalovirus antigens. According to a later analysis, TCR association rates differed among HLA loci, with DRB1 alleles showing the most associated TCRs and HLA-C alleles showing the fewest. When HLA alleles, especially DR and DQ, strongly co-occurred, TCR associations were difficult to assign to individual alleles. Because HLA typing was unavailable for some donors at each locus, only the typed subset was used in association tests. The earlier analysis of about 600 of the donors excluded roughly 17 rarely observed V segments, including chromosome 9 orphons, because counts were too low. Broadly in line with IMGT annotations, most TCR beta V segments showed up in productive rearrangements about 87% or about 30% of the time in an earlier analysis of around 550 of the donors. According to a later genetic analysis, donors in an Asian-associated ancestry cluster had fewer N-insertions in productive TCRs than the approximately 650-donor mean. Specific HLA alleles were associated with 15,000 to 20,000 TCR beta sequences at a false discovery rate of 0.05 in a later analysis. Because the 87-base-pair reads could not distinguish some IMGT-functional V segments, including TRBV6-2 and TRBV6-3, those segments were excluded. In both the original and validation cohorts, the classifier was reported to diagnose cytomegalovirus status with high specificity and sensitivity. Across donors, most TCR sequences were observed very rarely, whereas some public TCRs were present in many individuals. A group of highly shared sequence variants was considered likely to be a technical artifact of the sequencing pipeline. In this cohort, only TCR beta chains were sequenced, and detectable features were limited by the absence of alpha or paired-chain data. Sequencing depth was assumed to be roughly uniform across donors in the presence/absence analyses, though that assumption may not hold. A further reported finding was that TCR beta sequences accurately predicted the HLA-A and HLA-B alleles for most subjects in the first cohort. A later analysis found that most CMV-associated TCR beta chains appeared HLA-restricted, with HLA associations seemingly driven largely by CMV exposure. For the cohort, immune exposure information was limited to CMV serostatus. According to a later analysis, parvovirus B19, influenza, CMV and Epstein-Barr virus appeared linked to several top co-occurrence clusters. A total of roughly 160 TCR beta chains were listed by the study as associated with cytomegalovirus. The authors suggested that the approach could potentially be extended to other disease states and immunological phenotypes.

The library was obtained by the immunoSEQ multiplex PCR assay. For the multiplex PCR, a mixture combining 60 forward primers for TCR Vbeta segments and 13 reverse primers for TCR Jbeta segments was used. The CDR3 region of rearranged TCR beta genes was amplified from genomic DNA with a multiplex PCR assay. Amplified TCR beta libraries were sequenced as 87-base-pair reads on the Illumina HiSeq System. Turning to the authors' computational methods: In a later analysis, some 80 million unique TCR beta chains were counted across the approximately 640 repertoires, and roughly 11 million of these chains were shared by at least two donors. Raw reads were error-corrected and collapsed into unique sequences with a nearest-neighbor algorithm that merged closely related sequences to remove PCR and sequencing errors. Alignment of CDR3 sequences to IMGT reference sequences was used to assign V, D and J gene segments. For a sequence to be retained, a match of at least six nucleotides was required to both a V gene segment and a J gene segment. Rearrangements were called productive when the CDR3 lacked stop codons and stayed in frame with V and J; all others were non-productive. Following IMGT convention, CDR3 was defined as the stretch from the second conserved V-encoded cysteine to the conserved J-encoded phenylalanine. The earlier analysis of 550 to 650 of the donors excluded any sequence lacking an unambiguous match to a single V gene segment. An earlier analysis of several hundred of the donors called V segments functional above 56.7% productive rearrangements and segregating when the between-donor standard deviation exceeded 5%. A statistical classification framework was built to diagnose cytomegalovirus status from the catalog of TCR beta chain sequences. V and J gene assignment, in a later analysis, came from comparing TCR nucleotide sequences with IMGT/GENE-DB human TR gene sequences. The TCRdist pipeline was used in a later analysis to assign CDR3 sequences and most-parsimonious VDJ recombination scenarios. In a later analysis, each TCR beta chain was defined by its CDR3 amino acid sequence together with its V-gene family, and reads lacking a unique V-gene family were excluded. To address suspected cross-contamination and a sequencing artifact, a later analysis removed under 600 highly shared, low-generation-probability nucleotide sequences. In a later analysis, a clonal expansion index was calculated for each public chain from normalized within-repertoire ranks of inferred template counts. In a later analysis, generation probabilities were computed with a VDJ recombination model fitted to out-of-frame rearrangements, and the resulting probabilities were checked against IGoR. Hypergeometric tests were used in a later analysis to score TCR-TCR, TCR-HLA and TCR-CMV co-occurrence, with a repertoire-size bias correction applied to the TCR pairs. To estimate false discovery rates, a later analysis permuted the HLA or CMV assignments 20 times. In a later analysis, co-occurring TCRs were grouped using DBSCAN, with TCRdist sequence similarity added in when clustering inside HLA-allele-positive subsets. Repertoires with fewer than 30,000 or more than 120,000 public chains, plus five repertoires with anomalous nucleotide sharing, were excluded from co-occurrence clustering. TCRdb took this table from immuneACCESS and kept in-frame rearrangements with V and J called. Such tables lack part of the clones; where checked against another copy, unresolved V genes explain under half of the gap, and the rest is unexplained. That table furnishes V, J and clone size, whereas the DNA furnished D and trimming. Present in this sample are 150,000 to 200,000 clones, roughly 77% of which were seen just once. The top ten constitute approximately 4.4% of the sample.

The cohort comprised some 680 healthy bone marrow donors. At the time of sampling, every cohort member was nominally healthy, though immune exposures that went unrecorded were likely present. The donor was CMV seropositive and belonged to the group of 250 to 350 seropositive cohort members. A peripheral blood sample was collected from each donor, and TCR beta sequencing was performed on peripheral blood mononuclear cells. The Qiagen DNeasy Blood Extraction Kit was used to extract genomic DNA from the blood cell samples. CDR1 and CDR2 are read off the germline V gene as SGDLS and YYNGEE. Trimming takes 4 bases from V and 2 bases from J, and the germline ends sit 10 bases apart. The CDR3 sequence holds 14 residues, the cysteine and phenylalanine included. Only CDR3 DNA is held: 42 bases, read in frame from base 1.

This sequence uses TRBV9 and TRBJ1-3; possibly the D gene is TRBD1, per 5 matching bases. The clonotype originates from a man aged 18 to 29 in good health and CMV-seropositive. Sequenced sample: PBMCs. DNA sequence: TGTGCCAGCAGCAAGGGGCAGCCTGGAAACACCATATATTTT. The translation is CASSKGQPGNTIYF.